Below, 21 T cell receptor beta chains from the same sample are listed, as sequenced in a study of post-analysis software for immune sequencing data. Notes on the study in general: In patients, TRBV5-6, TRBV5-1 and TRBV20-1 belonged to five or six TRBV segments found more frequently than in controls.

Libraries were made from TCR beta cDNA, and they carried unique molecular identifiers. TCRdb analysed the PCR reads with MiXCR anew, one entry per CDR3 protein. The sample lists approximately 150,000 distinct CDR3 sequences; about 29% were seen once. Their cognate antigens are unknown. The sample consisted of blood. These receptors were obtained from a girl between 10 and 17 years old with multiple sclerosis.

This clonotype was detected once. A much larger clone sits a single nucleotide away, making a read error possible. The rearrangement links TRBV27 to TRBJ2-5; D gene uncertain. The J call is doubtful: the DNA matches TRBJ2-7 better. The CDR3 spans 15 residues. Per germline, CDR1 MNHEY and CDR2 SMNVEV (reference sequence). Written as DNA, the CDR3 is TGTGCCGGCAGTCCCGTGCTCGGGTCGGCCTACGAGCAGTACTTC. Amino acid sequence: CAGSPVLGSAYEQYF.

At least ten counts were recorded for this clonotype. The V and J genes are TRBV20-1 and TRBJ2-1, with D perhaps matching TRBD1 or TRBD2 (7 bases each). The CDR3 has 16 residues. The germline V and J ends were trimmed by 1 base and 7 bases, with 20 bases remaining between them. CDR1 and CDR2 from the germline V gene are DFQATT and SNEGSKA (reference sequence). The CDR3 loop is CSARGRPGGGPNEQFF. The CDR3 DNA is TGCAGTGCTAGAGGGCGGCCAGGGGGAGGGCCGAATGAGCAGTTCTTC.

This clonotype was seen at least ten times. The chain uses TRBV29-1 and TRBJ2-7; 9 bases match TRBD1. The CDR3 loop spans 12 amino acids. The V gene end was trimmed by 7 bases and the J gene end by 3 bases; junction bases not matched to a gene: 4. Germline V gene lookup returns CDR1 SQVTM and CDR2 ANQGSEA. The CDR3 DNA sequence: TGCAGCGCCCGGGACAGGGACTACGAGCAGTACTTC. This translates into CSARDRDYEQYF.

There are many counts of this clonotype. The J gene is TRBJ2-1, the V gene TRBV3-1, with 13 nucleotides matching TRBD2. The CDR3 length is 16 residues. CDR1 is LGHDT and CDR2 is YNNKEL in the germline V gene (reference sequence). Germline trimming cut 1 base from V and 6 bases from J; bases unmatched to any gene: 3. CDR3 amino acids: CASSQVGTSGVNEQFF. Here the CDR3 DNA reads TGTGCCAGCAGCCAAGTTGGGACTAGCGGGGTCAATGAGCAGTTCTTC.

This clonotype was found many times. CDR3 sequence (DNA): TGTGCCAGCAGTTCCGCAGACAGGGGAGAGCAGTACTTC. Protein sequence: CASSSADRGEQYF. The V call is TRBV27, the J call TRBJ2-7, with TRBD1 matching 8 bases. The CDR3 is made up of 13 amino acids. CDR1 is MNHEY, CDR2 SMNVEV, per germline (reference sequence). V dropped 4 bases and J dropped 7; count of bases not matched to a gene: 6.

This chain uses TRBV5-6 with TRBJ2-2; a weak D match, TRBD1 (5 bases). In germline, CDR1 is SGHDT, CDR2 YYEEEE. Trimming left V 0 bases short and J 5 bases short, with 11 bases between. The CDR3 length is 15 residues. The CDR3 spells CASSLAGRDTGELFF. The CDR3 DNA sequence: TGTGCCAGCAGCTTGGCAGGCAGGGATACCGGGGAGCTGTTTTTT.

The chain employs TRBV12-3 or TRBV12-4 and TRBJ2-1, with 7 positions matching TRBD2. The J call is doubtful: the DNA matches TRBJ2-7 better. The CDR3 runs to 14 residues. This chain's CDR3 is CASNPSGTTYEQYF. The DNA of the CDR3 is TGTGCCAGCAACCCCAGCGGGACGACCTACGAGCAGTACTTC.

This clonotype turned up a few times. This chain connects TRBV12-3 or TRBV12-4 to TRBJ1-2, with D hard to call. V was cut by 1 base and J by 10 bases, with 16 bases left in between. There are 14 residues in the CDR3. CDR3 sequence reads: CASSLGARTSLYTF. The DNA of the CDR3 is TGTGCCAGCAGTTTAGGGGCGAGAACTAGTCTCTACACCTTC.

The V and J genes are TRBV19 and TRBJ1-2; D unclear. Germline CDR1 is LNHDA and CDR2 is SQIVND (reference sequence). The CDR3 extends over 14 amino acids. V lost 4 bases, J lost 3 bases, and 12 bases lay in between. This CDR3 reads CASSKRALDYGYTF. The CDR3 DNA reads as TGTGCCAGTAGTAAAAGGGCCCTGGACTATGGCTACACCTTC.

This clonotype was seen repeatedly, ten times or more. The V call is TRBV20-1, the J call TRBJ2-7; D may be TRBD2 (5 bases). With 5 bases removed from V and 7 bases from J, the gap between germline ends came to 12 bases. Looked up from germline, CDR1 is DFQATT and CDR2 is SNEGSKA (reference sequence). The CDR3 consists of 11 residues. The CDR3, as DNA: TGCAGTGCTGGGCCCCCGGGAGAGCAGTACTTC. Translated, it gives CSAGPPGEQYF.

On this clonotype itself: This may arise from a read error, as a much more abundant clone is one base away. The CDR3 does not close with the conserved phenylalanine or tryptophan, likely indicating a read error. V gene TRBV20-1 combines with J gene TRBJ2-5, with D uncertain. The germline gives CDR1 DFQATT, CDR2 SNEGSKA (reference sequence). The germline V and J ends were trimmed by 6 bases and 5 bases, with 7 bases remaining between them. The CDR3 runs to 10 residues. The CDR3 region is CSAQQETQYL. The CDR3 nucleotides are TGCAGTGCCCAGCAGGAGACCCAGTACCTC.

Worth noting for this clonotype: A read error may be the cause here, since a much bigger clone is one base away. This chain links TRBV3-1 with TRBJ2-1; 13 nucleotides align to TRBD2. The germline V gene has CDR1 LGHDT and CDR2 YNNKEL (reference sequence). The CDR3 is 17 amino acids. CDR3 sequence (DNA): TGTGCCAGCAGCCAATGGACTAGCGGGAGCTCCTACAATGTGCAGTTCTTC. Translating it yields CASSQWTSGSSYNVQFF.

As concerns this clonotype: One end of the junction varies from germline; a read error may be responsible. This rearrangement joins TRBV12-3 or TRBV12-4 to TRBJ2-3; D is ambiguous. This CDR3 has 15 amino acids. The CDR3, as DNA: TGTGCCAGCAGTCTGCGTCCCAGGAGTACAGATGCGCAATATTTT. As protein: CASSLRPRSTDAQYF.

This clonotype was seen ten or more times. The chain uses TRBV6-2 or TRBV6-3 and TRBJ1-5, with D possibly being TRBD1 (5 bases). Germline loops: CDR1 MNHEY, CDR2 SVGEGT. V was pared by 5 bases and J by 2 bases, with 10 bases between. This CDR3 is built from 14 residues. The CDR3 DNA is TGTGCCAGCAGTAGGGGAGGCGGCAATCAGCCCCAGCATTTT. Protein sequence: CASSRGGGNQPQHF.

This CDR3 is CASGAGDNQPQHF. CDR3 bases: TGTGCCAGCGGGGCGGGAGACAATCAGCCCCAGCATTTT. This chain joins TRBV12-3 or TRBV12-4 and TRBJ1-5; tentatively, D is TRBD1 (5 bases). Trimming removed 8 bases at V and 3 bases at J, with 11 bases between. The CDR3 spans 13 residues.

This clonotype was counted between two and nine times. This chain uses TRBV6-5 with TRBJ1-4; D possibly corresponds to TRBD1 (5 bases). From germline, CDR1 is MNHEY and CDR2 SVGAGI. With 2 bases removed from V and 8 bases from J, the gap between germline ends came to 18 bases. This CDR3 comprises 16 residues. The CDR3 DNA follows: TGTGCCAGCAGTTACACAGGTTCCGGGGGGGACGAAAAACTGTTTTTT. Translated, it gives CASSYTGSGGDEKLFF.

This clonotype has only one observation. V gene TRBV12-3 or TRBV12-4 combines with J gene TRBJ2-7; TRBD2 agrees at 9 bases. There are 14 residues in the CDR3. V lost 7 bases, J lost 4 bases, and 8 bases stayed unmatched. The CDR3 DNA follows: TGTGCCAGCACCCTAGCGGGGACAGATTACGAGCAGTACTTC. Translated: CASTLAGTDYEQYF.

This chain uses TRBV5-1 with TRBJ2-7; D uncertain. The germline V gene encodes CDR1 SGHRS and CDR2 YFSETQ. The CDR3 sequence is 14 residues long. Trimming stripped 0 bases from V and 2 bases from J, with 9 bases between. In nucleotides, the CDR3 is TGCGCCAGCAGCTTGGTGGTGGCCCCCTACGAGCAGTACTTC. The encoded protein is CASSLVVAPYEQYF.

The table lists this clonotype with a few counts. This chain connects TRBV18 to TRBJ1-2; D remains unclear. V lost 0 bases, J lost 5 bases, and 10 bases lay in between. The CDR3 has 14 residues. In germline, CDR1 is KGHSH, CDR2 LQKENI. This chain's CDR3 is CASSPPGEVYGYTF. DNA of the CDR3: TGTGCCAGCTCACCACCGGGCGAGGTATATGGCTACACCTTC.

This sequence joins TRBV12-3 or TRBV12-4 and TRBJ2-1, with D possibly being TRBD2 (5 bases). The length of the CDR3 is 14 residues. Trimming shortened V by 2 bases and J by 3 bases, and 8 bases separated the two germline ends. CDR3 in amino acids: CASSLSGDYNEQFF. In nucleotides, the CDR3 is TGTGCCAGCAGTTTATCCGGGGACTACAATGAGCAGTTCTTC.

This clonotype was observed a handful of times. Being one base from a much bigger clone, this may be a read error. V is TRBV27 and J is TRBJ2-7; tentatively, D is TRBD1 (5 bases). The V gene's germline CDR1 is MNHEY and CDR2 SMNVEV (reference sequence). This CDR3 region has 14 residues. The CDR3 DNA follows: TGTGCCAGCAGTTCCTATCAGGGTTCCCACGAGCAGGACTTC. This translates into CASSSYQGSHEQDF.